The 27 T cell receptor beta chains below were found in one sample sequenced in a study of memory CD8 T cells in hepatitis C reinfection. Here immunoSEQ multiplex PCR was the method, and the copy in TCRdb shows in-frame clones only, minus some. Of some 44,000 clones in the sample, about 88% are singletons; the top ten hold 0.72%. Time point meaning: late/post reinfection, 12 to 24 weeks after detection. No in vitro expansion preceded TCR sequencing of the sorted cells. The sequencing input was naive CD8+ T cells sorted from blood. These receptors were obtained from a man aged 18 to 35 with hepatitis C virus infection.

The chain has TRBV28 and TRBJ2-1, with TRBD2 matching over 9 bases. The CDR3 totals 17 residues. Germline trimming cut 4 bases from V and 0 bases from J; bases unmatched to any gene: 7. Germline CDR1 reads MDHEN; CDR2 reads SYDVKM. The CDR3 sequence: CASSSTTSGVSYNEQFF. DNA for the CDR3: TGTGCCAGCAGTTCGACGACTAGCGGTGTCTCCTACAATGAGCAGTTCTTC.

The rearrangement uses TRBV18 and TRBJ2-3; 8 bases are shared with TRBD2. The CDR3 covers 14 residues. Trimming removed 8 bases from V and 1 base from J; junction bases left unmatched: 5. Germline CDR1 and CDR2: KGHSH and LQKENI. The CDR3 sequence: CASGREGGTDTQYF. For the CDR3, the DNA is TGTGCCAGCGGCCGGGAGGGTGGCACAGATACGCAGTATTTT.

The rearrangement joins TRBV27 to TRBJ1-1, with D tentatively TRBD1 (6 bases). Germline V gene data show CDR1 as MNHEY and CDR2 as SMNVEV (reference sequence). The CDR3 is 14 residues long. With 6 bases removed from V and 0 bases from J, the gap between germline ends came to 11 bases. The CDR3 here is CASRPGQLNTEAFF. CDR3 nucleotides: TGTGCCAGCAGGCCAGGACAGCTGAACACTGAAGCTTTCTTT.

The chain combines TRBV7-9 with TRBJ1-2, with D hard to call. Germline CDR1 and CDR2: SEHNR and FQNEAQ (reference sequence). The CDR3 is made up of 13 amino acids. V dropped 2 bases and J dropped 0 bases, with 4 bases sitting between them. The CDR3 reads CASSLTPNYGYTF. DNA for the CDR3: TGTGCCAGCAGCTTAACTCCTAACTATGGCTACACCTTC.

This rearrangement joins TRBV14 to TRBJ1-2; 8 bases match TRBD1. This CDR3 is 14 amino acids long. Germline V gene lookup returns CDR1 SGHDN and CDR2 FVKESK. The V segment lost 4 bases and the J segment 5 bases; nucleotides outside the gene matches: 6. The DNA for the CDR3 is TGTGCCAGCAGCCCAACAGGGGGGGCTTATGGCTACACCTTC. It encodes CASSPTGGAYGYTF.

The chain links TRBV6-5 to TRBJ2-3; 15 bases align to TRBD2. The CDR3 is 15 amino acids. The ends lost 8 bases at V and 3 bases at J; junction bases unmatched: 3. Germline loops: CDR1 MNHEY, CDR2 SVGAGI. The CDR3 reads CASRGLAGGTDTQYF. The DNA for the CDR3 is TGTGCCAGCCGAGGACTAGCGGGAGGGACAGATACGCAGTATTTT.

J is TRBJ2-3 and V is TRBV19, with D possibly TRBD1 on 6 matching bases. Trimming took 5 bases from V and 4 from J, leaving 16 bases between them. CDR1 and CDR2 (germline): LNHDA, SQIVND (reference sequence). This CDR3 comprises 15 residues. CDR3 in DNA: TGTGCCAGTAGTTTCACCTCAGGGGCCCCAGATACGCAGTATTTT. Translating it yields CASSFTSGAPDTQYF.

This rearrangement joins TRBV28 to TRBJ2-5; D is possibly TRBD2 (6 bases). In germline, CDR1 is MDHEN, CDR2 SYDVKM. V was clipped by 5 bases and J by 4 bases, with 20 bases between them. The CDR3 has 16 residues. The CDR3: CASSPSPRLERETQYF. The CDR3 nucleotides read TGTGCCAGCAGTCCCTCTCCCCGACTAGAGAGAGAGACCCAGTACTTC.

A few counts support this clone. The rearrangement links TRBV7-9 to TRBJ2-7; D gene uncertain. With 5 bases removed from V and 3 bases from J, the gap between germline ends came to 11 bases. Germline values: CDR1 SEHNR, CDR2 FQNEAQ (reference sequence). CDR3 length: 13 amino acids. DNA for the CDR3: TGTGCCAGCAGCGGGCCGCCAGACTACGAGCAGTACTTC. Its protein is CASSGPPDYEQYF.

CDR3 in DNA: TGTGCCAGCAGTCTTCAGGGGGCGCAGTATGGCACTGAAGCTTTCTTT. Protein sequence: CASSLQGAQYGTEAFF. This chain uses TRBV27 with TRBJ1-1; TRBD1 matches 8 bases. The CDR3 loop spans 16 amino acids. Germline lookup yields CDR1 MNHEY and CDR2 SMNVEV (reference sequence). V shed 5 bases, J shed 4 bases, and the junction held 12 bases outside the gene matches.

The chain recombines TRBV4-1 with TRBJ2-1, with TRBD2 identical over 15 bases. The CDR3 sequence is 17 residues long. CDR1 is MGHRA, CDR2 YSYEKL, per germline. V trimming: 5 bases; J trimming: 8 bases; junction bases outside the gene matches: 10. The CDR3 DNA follows: TGCGCCAGCAGCAACGGACTAGCGGGGGGGCCGGGACATGAGCAGTTCTTC. Its translation: CASSNGLAGGPGHEQFF.

This clone has a single count. This chain uses TRBV7-9 with TRBJ2-3; 11 bases are shared with TRBD2. Germline CDR1 reads SEHNR; CDR2 reads FQNEAQ (reference sequence). Trimming took 8 bases from V and 0 from J; bases not matched to a gene: 13. The CDR3 length is 18 residues. CDR3 nucleotide sequence: TGTGCCAGCTCGCAAGGTAGCGGGAGGGTTGGTAGCACAGATACGCAGTATTTT. It translates to CASSQGSGRVGSTDTQYF.

This sequence joins TRBV27 and TRBJ2-4; 7 nucleotides agree with TRBD2. The CDR3 runs to 16 residues. Unmatched junction bases numbered 6, after V lost 4 bases and J lost 0 bases. Germline V gene sequence: CDR1 MNHEY, CDR2 SMNVEV (reference sequence). CDR3: CASSSREAQAKNIQYF. The CDR3 coding sequence is TGTGCCAGCAGTTCCCGGGAGGCCCAAGCCAAAAACATTCAGTACTTC.

The chain couples TRBV9 to TRBJ1-1; maybe TRBD1 (5 bases). Trimming took 0 bases from V and 3 from J, leaving 9 bases between them. This CDR3 comprises 14 residues. From germline, CDR1 is SGDLS and CDR2 YYNGEE. The CDR3 coding sequence is TGTGCCAGCAGCGTAGCCGACAGTTACACTGAAGCTTTCTTT. It encodes CASSVADSYTEAFF.

This clone was picked up one time. This chain connects TRBV19 to TRBJ2-7, with TRBD1 matching 7 bases. V lost 9 bases, J lost 3 bases, and 14 bases stayed unmatched. The CDR3 runs to 15 residues. Germline-derived CDR1 and CDR2 are LNHDA and SQIVND (reference sequence). The CDR3: CASASGTASVYEQYF. As DNA, the CDR3 is TGTGCCAGCGCATCCGGGACAGCCTCGGTCTACGAGCAGTACTTC.

J is TRBJ1-1 and V is TRBV27; TRBD1 matches 10 bases. V trimming: 5 bases; J trimming: 0 bases; junction bases outside the gene matches: 3. The germline V gene has CDR1 MNHEY and CDR2 SMNVEV (reference sequence). This CDR3 contains 15 residues. The CDR3 sequence: CASSADRGLNTEAFF. The DNA of the CDR3 is TGTGCCAGCAGTGCTGACAGGGGGCTGAACACTGAAGCTTTCTTT.

To note about this clone: Its ends do not fully match the called genes, so a read error is possible. V usage is TRBV6-1 and J usage is TRBJ2-7; D perhaps matches TRBD2 (5 bases). CDR3 size: 13 residues. Germline V lookup: CDR1 MNHNS, CDR2 SASEGT. In nucleotides, the CDR3 is TGTGCCGGCAGTGTCCCCGGGGAGCACGAGCAGTACTTC. Translation gives CAGSVPGEHEQYF.

V is TRBV25-1 and J is TRBJ1-3; D is undetermined. Germline-derived CDR1 and CDR2 are MGHDK and SYGVNS. The CDR3 consists of 17 residues. Between the trimmed V and J ends, which lost 3 bases and 0 bases, there was a span of 15 bases. The CDR3 reads CASSEPINAASGNTIYF. CDR3 nucleotide sequence: TGTGCCAGCAGTGAGCCTATAAACGCGGCCTCTGGAAACACCATATATTTT.

This chain links TRBV2 with TRBJ1-5; 7 nucleotides match TRBD1. The V and J ends lost 7 bases and 0 bases, in that order; junction bases with no gene match: 6. The CDR3 length is 15 residues. Germline V lookup: CDR1 SNHLY, CDR2 FYNNEI. CDR3 sequence: CASTPGQYSNQPQHF. The CDR3 bases are TGTGCCAGCACTCCGGGACAGTATAGCAATCAGCCCCAGCATTTT.

The genes are TRBV19 and TRBJ2-3, with 15 bases that match TRBD2. V was clipped by 6 bases and J by 0 bases; unmatched bases: 7. Germline V gene data show CDR1 as LNHDA and CDR2 as SQIVND (reference sequence). The CDR3 has 18 residues. In nucleotides, the CDR3 is TGTGCCAGTAGCCCGGGACTAGCGGGAGGCGCTAGCACAGATACGCAGTATTTT. It encodes CASSPGLAGGASTDTQYF.

The chain links TRBV19 to TRBJ1-5; perhaps TRBD1 as D (6 bases). V gave up 8 bases and J gave up 1 base, with 9 bases separating them. The CDR3 is 13 amino acids. CDR1 is LNHDA and CDR2 is SQIVND in the germline V gene (reference sequence). The CDR3 is CASSRGSNQPQHF. CDR3 DNA sequence: TGTGCCAGTTCCAGGGGAAGCAATCAGCCCCAGCATTTT.

This CDR3 reads CAWSEGLLTGEQYV. The CDR3 nucleotides are TGTGCCTGGAGTGAGGGACTGCTCACGGGCGAGCAGTACGTC. The rearrangement uses TRBV30 and TRBJ2-7; a possible D gene is TRBD2 (6 bases). The germline V and J ends were trimmed by 1 base and 6 bases, with 16 bases remaining between them. The length of the CDR3 is 14 residues. Looked up from germline, CDR1 is GTSNPN and CDR2 is SVGIG (reference sequence).

V usage is TRBV27 and J usage is TRBJ2-7, with 11 bases fitting TRBD2. The CDR3 totals 15 residues. With 2 bases clipped from V and 3 bases from J, the junction kept 3 bases outside the gene matches. In germline, CDR1 is MNHEY, CDR2 SMNVEV (reference sequence). CDR3 sequence: CASSLTSGSRYEQYF. CDR3 bases: TGTGCCAGCAGTTTAACTAGCGGGAGTCGCTACGAGCAGTACTTC.

This chain links TRBV2 with TRBJ1-2, with TRBD1 matching over 7 bases. From germline, CDR1 is SNHLY and CDR2 FYNNEI. V shed 2 bases and J 8 bases; nucleotides not matched to a gene: 5. The CDR3 loop spans 13 amino acids. CDR3 residues: CASSERDREGYTF. DNA of the CDR3: TGTGCCAGCAGTGAACGAGACAGGGAAGGCTACACCTTC.

This chain connects TRBV7-9 to TRBJ2-2, with D perhaps matching TRBD1 (5 bases). This CDR3 has 15 residues. V was cut by 8 bases and J by 8 bases, with 21 bases left in between. The V gene's germline CDR1 is SEHNR and CDR2 FQNEAQ (reference sequence). The CDR3 loop is CASDKLDSPRGELFF. The CDR3 DNA sequence: TGTGCCAGCGACAAGCTCGACAGTCCGAGAGGGGAGCTGTTTTTT.

This rearrangement joins TRBV5-6 to TRBJ1-2, with D unclear. CDR3 length: 12 residues. Looked up from germline, CDR1 is SGHDT and CDR2 is YYEEEE. V lost 3 bases, J lost 4 bases, and 7 bases lay in between. DNA of the CDR3: TGTGCCAGCAGCTCTGACATCTATGGCTACACCTTC. Its translation is CASSSDIYGYTF.

This clone was observed once. V usage is TRBV4-1 and J usage is TRBJ2-7, with 7 nucleotides matching TRBD1. In germline, CDR1 is MGHRA, CDR2 YSYEKL. The CDR3 is 14 residues long. V was clipped by 6 bases and J by 2 bases; unmatched bases: 7. CDR3 sequence: CASSQTGRAYEQYF. CDR3 DNA: TGCGCCAGCAGTCAGACAGGGCGGGCCTACGAGCAGTACTTC.